The clone carrying this T cell receptor (beta chain) was counted a single time. The sample originates from a study of cytomegalovirus exposure and HLA in healthy donors. In germline, CDR1 is ENHRY, CDR2 SYGVKD. The V segment lost 2 bases and the J segment 5 bases; nucleotides outside the gene matches: 12. CDR3 length: 17 residues. Researchers ran the PCR with 60 Vbeta and 13 Jbeta primers. Assay: immunoSEQ multiplex PCR; the TCRdb copy retains only in-frame clones and omits some. The table shows 85,000 to 100,000 clones, with approximately 81% occurring only once. The chain recombines TRBV10-3 with TRBJ2-3, with 8 bases identical to TRBD2. The TCR comes from a woman between 40 and 55 years old in good health and CMV-seropositive. What was sequenced was PBMCs. The CDR3 DNA follows: TGTGCCATCAGTGAGCCGCCCCAGGCCGGGAGGGAAGATACGCAGTATTTT. The encoded protein is CAISEPPQAGREDTQYF.